Included here is one T cell receptor beta chain sequence, with context. Its target is not known. This specimen belongs to a study of beta chain features in type 1 diabetes. Study-wide points: The study found moderately but significantly shorter TCRB CDR3s in all four CD4+ subsets of Type 1 diabetes patients. Here, the possible influence of HLA type (on TCRB rearrangement) remained unresolved. The similarity of naive, central memory and Treg TCRB repertoires appeared greater among patients than among healthy donors.

Investigators reverse transcribed all isolated RNA, so they sequenced expressed TCRB transcripts. Method: immunoSEQ multiplex PCR; TCRdb's copy keeps in-frame clones and lacks some. This sample has tens of thousands of clones, with 55% to 80% found just once. Sort purity for all populations was recorded as exceeding 98%. Sequences were obtained from stem cell memory CD4+ T cells from blood. The source is a woman in her thirties with type 1 diabetes.

The CDR3: CASSKALWAGAGEQYF. CDR3 DNA sequence: TGTGCCAGCAGCAAAGCGCTTTGGGCAGGGGCTGGCGAGCAGTACTTC. V gene TRBV21-1 combines with J gene TRBJ2-7; TRBD1 was called by the table and not checked on the DNA. TRBV21-1 is noted as a pseudogene. CDR3 length: 16 residues.